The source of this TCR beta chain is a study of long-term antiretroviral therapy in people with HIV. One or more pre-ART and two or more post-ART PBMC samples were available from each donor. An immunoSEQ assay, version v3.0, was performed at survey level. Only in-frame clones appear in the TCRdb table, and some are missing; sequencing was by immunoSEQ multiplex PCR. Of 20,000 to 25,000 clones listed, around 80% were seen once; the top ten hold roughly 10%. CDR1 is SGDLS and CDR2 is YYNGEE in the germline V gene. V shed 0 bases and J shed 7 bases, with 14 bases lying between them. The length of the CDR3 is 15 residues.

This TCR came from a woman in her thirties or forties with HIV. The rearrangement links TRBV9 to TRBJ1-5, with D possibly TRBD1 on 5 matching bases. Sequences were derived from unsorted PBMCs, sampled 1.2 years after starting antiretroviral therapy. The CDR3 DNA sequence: TGTGCCAGCAGCGTAGGGACGGACCGGGGCCAGCCCCAGCATTTT. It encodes CASSVGTDRGQPQHF.